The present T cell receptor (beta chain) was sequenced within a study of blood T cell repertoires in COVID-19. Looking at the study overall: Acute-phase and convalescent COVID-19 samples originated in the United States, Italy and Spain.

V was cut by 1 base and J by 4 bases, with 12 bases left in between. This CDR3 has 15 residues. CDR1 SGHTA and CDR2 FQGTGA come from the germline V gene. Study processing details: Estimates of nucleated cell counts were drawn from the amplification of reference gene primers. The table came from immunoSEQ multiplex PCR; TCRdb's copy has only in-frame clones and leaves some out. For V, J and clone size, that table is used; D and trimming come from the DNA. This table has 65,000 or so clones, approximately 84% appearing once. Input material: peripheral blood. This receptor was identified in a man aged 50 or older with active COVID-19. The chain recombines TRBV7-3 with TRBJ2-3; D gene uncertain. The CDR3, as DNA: TGTGCCAGCAGCTTAAGTCCCCTACGTGCAGATACGCAGTATTTT. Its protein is CASSLSPLRADTQYF.